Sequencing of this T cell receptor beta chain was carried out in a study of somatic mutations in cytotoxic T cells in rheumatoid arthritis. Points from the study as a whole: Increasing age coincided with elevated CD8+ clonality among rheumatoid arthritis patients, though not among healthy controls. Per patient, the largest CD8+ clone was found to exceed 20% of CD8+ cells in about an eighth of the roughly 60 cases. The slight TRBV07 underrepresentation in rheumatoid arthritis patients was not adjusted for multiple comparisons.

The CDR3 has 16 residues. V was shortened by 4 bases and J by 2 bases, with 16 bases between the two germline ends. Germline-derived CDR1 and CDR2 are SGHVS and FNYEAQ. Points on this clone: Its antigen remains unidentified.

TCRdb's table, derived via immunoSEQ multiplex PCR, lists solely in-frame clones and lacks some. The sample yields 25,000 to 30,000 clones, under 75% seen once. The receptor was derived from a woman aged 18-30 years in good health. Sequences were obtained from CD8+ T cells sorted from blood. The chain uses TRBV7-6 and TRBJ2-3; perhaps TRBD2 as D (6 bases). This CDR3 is CASSSLWGEYTDTQYF. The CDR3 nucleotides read TGTGCCAGCAGCTCCCTGTGGGGGGAGTACACAGATACGCAGTATTTT.